Shown below are 7 T cell receptor beta chains from a single sample sequenced in a study of OX40 agonist ivuxolimab in advanced cancers. Profiling relied on immunoSEQ multiplex PCR, and the TCRdb table lists in-frame clones only, not all of them. Here the sample spans nearly 65,000 clones, 91% being singletons. Specimen: CD4+ or CD8+ T cells sorted from blood, collected in a trial of the OX40 agonist ivuxolimab. These receptors were obtained from an adult with an advanced solid tumor such as melanoma, head and neck, liver or kidney cancer.

The chain uses TRBV7-9 and TRBJ2-7, with D possibly being TRBD1 (5 bases). The CDR3 sequence is 16 residues long. Trimming pared 5 bases from V and 1 base from J, leaving 18 bases between. CDR1 is SEHNR, CDR2 FQNEAQ, per germline (reference sequence). The CDR3 DNA sequence: TGTGCCAGCAGCCCCCCCTTCTCGCGACAGTCCTACGAGCAGTACTTC. Its protein product is CASSPPFSRQSYEQYF.

This rearrangement joins TRBV19 to TRBJ1-1; 10 bases map to TRBD1. The CDR3 has 16 residues. J lost 2 bases, V lost 4 bases, and 7 bases had no gene match. In germline, CDR1 is LNHDA, CDR2 SQIVND (reference sequence). The CDR3 protein is CASSSRDRGFNTEAFF. Written as DNA, the CDR3 is TGTGCCAGTAGTAGCCGGGACAGGGGATTTAACACTGAAGCTTTCTTT.

This chain uses TRBV7-2 with TRBJ2-7; D is perhaps TRBD2 (6 bases). Looked up from germline, CDR1 is SGHTA and CDR2 is FQGNSA. The germline V and J ends were trimmed by 5 bases and 2 bases, with 19 bases remaining between them. The CDR3 runs to 16 residues. The CDR3 protein is CASSPRARPGAYEQYV. Here the CDR3 DNA reads TGTGCCAGCAGCCCCCGAGCCAGACCGGGGGCCTACGAGCAGTACGTC.

V and J are TRBV7-2 and TRBJ1-2, with no clear D. The V gene lost 1 base and the J gene lost 3 bases, with 9 bases spanning the gap. Germline V gene lookup returns CDR1 SGHTA and CDR2 FQGNSA. The CDR3 runs 14 residues. For the CDR3, the DNA is TGTGCCAGCAGCTTAGACCCTCAATACTATGGCTACACCTTC. This encodes CASSLDPQYYGYTF.

Only one count was recorded for this clone. The chain couples TRBV7-6 to TRBJ2-7; 9 positions match TRBD1. The CDR3 totals 14 residues. Germline CDR1 is SGHVS and CDR2 is FNYEAQ. The ends lost 1 base at V and 4 bases at J; junction bases unmatched: 2. The CDR3 spells CASSLGTGVYEQYF. CDR3 sequence (DNA): TGTGCCAGCAGCTTAGGGACAGGGGTTTACGAGCAGTACTTC.

The chain is built from TRBV11-2 and TRBJ1-1; possibly TRBD1 for D (5 bases). Germline CDR1 reads SGHAT; CDR2 reads FQNNGV. Trimming removed 6 bases from V and 7 bases from J, with 27 bases in between. CDR3 length equals 17 residues. DNA of the CDR3: TGTGCCAGCAGTAGGAGGGACCGCGGCGTTGGGATACTTGAAGCTTTCTTT. Translating it yields CASSRRDRGVGILEAFF.

This chain connects TRBV27 to TRBJ2-2, with 9 bases that match TRBD2. Germline V gene data show CDR1 as MNHEY and CDR2 as SMNVEV (reference sequence). The CDR3 covers 18 residues. Germline trimming cut 6 bases from V and 4 bases from J; bases unmatched to any gene: 15. The CDR3 DNA follows: TGTGCCAGCAGCCGATCAATTCCGGGACTAGCAGGCACCGGGGAGCTGTTTTTT. Translated: CASSRSIPGLAGTGELFF.